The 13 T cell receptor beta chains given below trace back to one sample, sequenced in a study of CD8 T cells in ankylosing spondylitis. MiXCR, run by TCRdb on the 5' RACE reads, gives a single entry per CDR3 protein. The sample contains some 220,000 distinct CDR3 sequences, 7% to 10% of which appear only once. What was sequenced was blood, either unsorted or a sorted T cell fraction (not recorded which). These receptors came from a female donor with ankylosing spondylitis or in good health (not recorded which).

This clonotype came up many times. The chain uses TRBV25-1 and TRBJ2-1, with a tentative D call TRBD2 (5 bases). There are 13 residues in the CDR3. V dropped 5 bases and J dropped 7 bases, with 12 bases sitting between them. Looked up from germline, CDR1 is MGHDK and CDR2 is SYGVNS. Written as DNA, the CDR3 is TGTGCCAGCAGTCGCGTCCTAGCTAATGAGCAGTTCTTC. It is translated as CASSRVLANEQFF.

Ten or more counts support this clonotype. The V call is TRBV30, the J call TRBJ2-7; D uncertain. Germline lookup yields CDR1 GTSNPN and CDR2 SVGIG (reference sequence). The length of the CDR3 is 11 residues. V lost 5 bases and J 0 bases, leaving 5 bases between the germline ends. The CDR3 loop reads CAWEDSYEQYF. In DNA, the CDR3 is TGTGCCTGGGAGGACTCCTACGAGCAGTACTTC.

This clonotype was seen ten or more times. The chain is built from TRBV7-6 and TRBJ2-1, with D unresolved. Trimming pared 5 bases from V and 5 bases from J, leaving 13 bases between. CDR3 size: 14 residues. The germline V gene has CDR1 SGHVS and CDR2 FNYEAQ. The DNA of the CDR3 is TGTGCCAGCAGCCGAGAGGCAGCTCACAATGAGCAGTTCTTC. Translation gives CASSREAAHNEQFF.

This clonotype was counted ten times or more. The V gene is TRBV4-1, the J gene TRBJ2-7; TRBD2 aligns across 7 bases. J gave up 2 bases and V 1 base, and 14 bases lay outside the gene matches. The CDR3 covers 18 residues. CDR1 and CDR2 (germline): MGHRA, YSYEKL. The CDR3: CASSQARYSGTTPYEQYF. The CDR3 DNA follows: TGCGCCAGCAGCCAAGCTCGTTACTCCGGGACTACTCCCTACGAGCAGTACTTC.

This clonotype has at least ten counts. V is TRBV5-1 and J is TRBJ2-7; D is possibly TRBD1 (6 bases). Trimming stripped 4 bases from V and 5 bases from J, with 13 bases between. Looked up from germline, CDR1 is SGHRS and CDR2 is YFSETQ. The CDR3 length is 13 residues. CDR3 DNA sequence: TGCGCCAGCAGCCGTGGGACACTCAACGAGCAGTACTTC. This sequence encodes CASSRGTLNEQYF.

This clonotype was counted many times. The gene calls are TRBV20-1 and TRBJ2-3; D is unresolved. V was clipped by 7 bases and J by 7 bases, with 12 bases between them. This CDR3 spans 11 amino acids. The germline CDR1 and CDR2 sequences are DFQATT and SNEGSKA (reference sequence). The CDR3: CSVNRDYTQYF. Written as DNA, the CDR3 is TGCAGTGTCAACCGAGATTATACGCAGTATTTT.

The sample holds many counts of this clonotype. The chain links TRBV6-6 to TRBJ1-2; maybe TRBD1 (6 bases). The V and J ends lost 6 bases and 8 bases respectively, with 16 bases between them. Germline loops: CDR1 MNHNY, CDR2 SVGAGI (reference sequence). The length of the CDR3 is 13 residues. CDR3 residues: CASRYQGLRGYTF. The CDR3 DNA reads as TGTGCCAGCAGATATCAGGGGCTGCGGGGCTACACCTTC.

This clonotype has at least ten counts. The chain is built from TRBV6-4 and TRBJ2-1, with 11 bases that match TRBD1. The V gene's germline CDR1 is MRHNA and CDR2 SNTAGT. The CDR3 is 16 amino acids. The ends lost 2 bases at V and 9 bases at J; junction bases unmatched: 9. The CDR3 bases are TGTGCCAGCAGTGACACGGACAGGGGGCTGGGGAGTGAGCAGTTCTTC. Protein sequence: CASSDTDRGLGSEQFF.

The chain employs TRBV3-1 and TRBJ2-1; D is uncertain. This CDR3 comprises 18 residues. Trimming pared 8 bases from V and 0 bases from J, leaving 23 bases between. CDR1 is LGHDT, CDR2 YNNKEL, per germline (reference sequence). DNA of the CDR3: TGTGCCAGCTCCCACCTCCGCAACGCGTTAAGCTCCTACAATGAGCAGTTCTTC. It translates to CASSHLRNALSSYNEQFF.

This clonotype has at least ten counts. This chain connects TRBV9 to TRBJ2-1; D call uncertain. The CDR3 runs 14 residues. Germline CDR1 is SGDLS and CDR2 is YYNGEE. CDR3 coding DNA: TGTGCTTCGGATTCGGCCAAAGTTGAGAATGAGCAGTTCTTC. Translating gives CASDSAKVENEQFF.

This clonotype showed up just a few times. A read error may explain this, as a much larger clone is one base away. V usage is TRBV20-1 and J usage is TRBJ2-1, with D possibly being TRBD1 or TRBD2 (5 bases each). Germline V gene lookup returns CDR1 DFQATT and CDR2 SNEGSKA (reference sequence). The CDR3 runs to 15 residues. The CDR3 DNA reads TGCTGTGCTAGAGGGACGACGAGCTCCTACAATGAGCAGTTCTTC. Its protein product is CCARGTTSSYNEQFF.

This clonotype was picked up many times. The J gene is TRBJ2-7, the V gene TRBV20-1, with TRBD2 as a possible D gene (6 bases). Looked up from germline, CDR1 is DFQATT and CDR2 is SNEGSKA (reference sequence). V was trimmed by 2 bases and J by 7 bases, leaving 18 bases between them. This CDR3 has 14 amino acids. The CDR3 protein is CSARQVGRLGEQYF. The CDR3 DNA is TGCAGTGCTAGACAAGTCGGGAGACTAGGAGAGCAGTACTTC.

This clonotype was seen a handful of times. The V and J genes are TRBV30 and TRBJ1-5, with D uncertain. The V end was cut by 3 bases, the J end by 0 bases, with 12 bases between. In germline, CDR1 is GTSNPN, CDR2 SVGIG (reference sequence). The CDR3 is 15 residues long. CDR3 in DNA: TGTGCCTGGAGCACCGGGAGGGCTAGCAATCAGCCCCAGCATTTT. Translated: CAWSTGRASNQPQHF.